What follows describes a single T cell receptor beta chain. No antigen is known for it. This sample stems from a study of cytomegalovirus exposure and HLA in healthy donors. Overall study results and limits: TCR beta chain V- and J-gene trimming was linked, in a later analysis, to a missense variant in DCLRE1C.

Primers included in the PCR were 60 Vbeta and 13 Jbeta primers. Some clones are missing from TCRdb's copy, which holds only in-frame ones; the method was immunoSEQ multiplex PCR. The sample lists some 99,000 clones, around 72% occurring once. Source material: PBMCs. This clonotype was sampled from a male donor in good health and CMV-seronegative.

The CDR3 region has the DNA TGTGCCAGCAGTCGGACAGGGAATAACTATGGCTACACCTTC. Its protein product is CASSRTGNNYGYTF. The chain combines TRBV7-2 with TRBJ1-2, with 8 nucleotides matching TRBD1. The CDR3 contains 14 residues. Germline V CDR1 and CDR2: SGHTA, FQGNSA. With V trimmed by 6 bases and J by 1 base, 4 bases remained unmatched. Full variable domain (rest looked up from reference TRBV7-2 and TRBJ1-2): GAGVSQSPSNKVTEKGKDVELRCDPISGHTALYWYRQSLGQGLEFLIYFQGNSAPDKSGLPSDRFSAERTGGSVSTLTIQRTQQEDSAVYLCASSRTGNNYGYTFGSGTRLTVV.